One T cell receptor beta chain is described in this entry. The antigen this receptor binds is unknown. No base quality information exists; no much larger clone differs at one position. Every donor in the study was a healthy Caucasian. Three unrelated non-twin adults were also sequenced: a male aged 18 to 30, a male aged 50 to 59 and a female aged 50 to 59. Using Miltenyi CD45RO+ enrichment and human naive T-cell isolation kits, memory (CD45RO+) and naive T cells were isolated from PBMC. Preparation of the library involved 5' RACE. The instrument was an Illumina HiSeq 2000. A universal primer binding site was added through template switching, and the final cDNA carried a unique molecular identifier so that TCR cDNA molecules could be counted accurately. Specific primers in the conserved constant-segment region were used to synthesize first-strand cDNA for the TCR alpha and beta chains. Each cDNA library was double barcoded, with a SMART-Mk sample barcode plus Illumina barcodes, to control for contamination. TruSeq adapter sequences and Illumina sample barcodes were added in two successive PCR steps. The TCR alpha and beta cDNA libraries were sequenced on the Illumina HiSeq platform using custom primers. Processing in the source paper ran as follows. MiGEC processed the raw reads to extract unique molecular identifiers, while MiXCR was used to determine the CDR3 positions. For each individual, recombination models were inferred using an EM algorithm with the repgenHMM and IGoR tools. The analysis of shared clonotypes was done with the tcR package in R, with sharing normalized by the product of cloneset sizes. To study raw recombination free of thymic and clonal selection effects, out-of-frame nonproductive sequences were analyzed. Through fastp at Q25 and MiXCR, TCRdb rebuilt clones from the public reads, retaining in-frame beta chains. Rows are combined by CDR3 protein, so each entry shows the most common genes and DNA. V and J calls and clone size were set by TCRdb, not the authors. The sample table holds about 340,000 distinct CDR3 sequences, of which about 10% were seen once. About 8.1% of the sample belongs to the ten largest clones.

Including cysteine and phenylalanine, the CDR3 has 13 amino acids. The kept DNA is CDR3 alone, 39 bases in frame from the first base. The germline V gene encodes CDR1 KGHSY and CDR2 FQNENV. V sheds 0 bases and J sheds 9 bases, leaving 9 bases between their ends. These data originate in a study of identical twins (dated by TCRdb to 2016 to 2017). At the level of the whole study: To test whether fetal clonotypes persist, this study deep-sequenced TCR alpha and beta repertoires from monozygotic twins, from unrelated adults of various ages, and from cord blood. Replicate twin experiments were performed at different times using different library preparation protocols to rule out contamination.

Results the study describes overall, beyond this receptor: Fewer insertions were carried by abundant cord blood beta clonotypes; a weaker similar trend was observed in young adult naive repertoires, while no such trend was observed in memory repertoires. Out-of-frame TCR alpha sequences shared between twins showed an excess of low generation-probability sequences compared with coincidental sharing between unrelated individuals. The excess sharing between twins in beta out-of-frame sequences was weaker because fewer shared sequences reduced the signal-to-noise ratio. Recombination models systematically underestimated out-of-frame TCR alpha sharing in monozygotic twins but agreed with sharing between unrelated individuals. Because the same donors could not be followed over many years, the conclusions depended on cross-sectional statistical analysis. Invariant T cells such as MAIT and iNKT could partly confound zero-insertion analyses, though diverse VJ usage argued against this for most clonotypes.

Recombination connected TRBV16 to TRBJ2-1; a tentative D call is TRBD1 (5 bases match). The receptor was derived from a woman aged 50 to 65 in good health. Sequenced material: naive T cells sorted from blood. Per the publication, the cell subset or site label means: cells isolated with a human naive T-cell isolation kit. The CDR3 is CASSQSRVGEQFF. The DNA reads as follows: TGTGCCAGCAGCCAATCCAGGGTAGGTGAGCAGTTCTTC.